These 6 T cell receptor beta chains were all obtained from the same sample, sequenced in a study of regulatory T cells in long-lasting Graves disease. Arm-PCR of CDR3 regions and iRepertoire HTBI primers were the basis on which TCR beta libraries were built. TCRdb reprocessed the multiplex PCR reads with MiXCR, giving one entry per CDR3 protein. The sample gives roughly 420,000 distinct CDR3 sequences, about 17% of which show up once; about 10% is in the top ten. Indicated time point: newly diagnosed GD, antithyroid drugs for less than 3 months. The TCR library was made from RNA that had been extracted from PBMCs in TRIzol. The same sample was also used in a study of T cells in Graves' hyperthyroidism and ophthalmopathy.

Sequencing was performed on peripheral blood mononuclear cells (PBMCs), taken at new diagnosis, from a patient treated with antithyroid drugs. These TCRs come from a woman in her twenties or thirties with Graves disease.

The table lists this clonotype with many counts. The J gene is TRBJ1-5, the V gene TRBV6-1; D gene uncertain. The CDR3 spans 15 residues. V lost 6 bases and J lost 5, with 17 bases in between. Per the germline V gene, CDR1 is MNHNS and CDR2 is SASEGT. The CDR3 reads CASSSPGKRDQPQHF. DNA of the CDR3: TGTGCCAGCAGCTCCCCGGGCAAACGGGATCAGCCCCAGCATTTT.

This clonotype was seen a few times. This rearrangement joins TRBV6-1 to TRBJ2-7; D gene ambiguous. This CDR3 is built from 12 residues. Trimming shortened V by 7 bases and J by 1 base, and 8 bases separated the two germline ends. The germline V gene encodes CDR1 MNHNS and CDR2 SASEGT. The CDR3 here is CASTSESYEQYF. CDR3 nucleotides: TGTGCCAGCACCAGCGAATCCTACGAGCAGTACTTC.

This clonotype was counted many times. This chain's CDR3 is CATSRDRSSTDTQYF. In nucleotides, the CDR3 is TGTGCCACCAGCAGAGATCGGAGTAGCACAGATACGCAGTATTTT. The chain couples TRBV15 to TRBJ2-3; D remains ambiguous. CDR1 and CDR2 (germline): LNHNV, YYDKDF (reference sequence). With 0 bases removed from V and 0 bases from J, the gap between germline ends came to 7 bases. The CDR3 is 15 residues long.

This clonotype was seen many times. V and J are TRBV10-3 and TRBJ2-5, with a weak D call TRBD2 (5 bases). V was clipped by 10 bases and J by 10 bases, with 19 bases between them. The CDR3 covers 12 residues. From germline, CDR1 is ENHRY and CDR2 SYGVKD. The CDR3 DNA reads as TGTGCCACCACCGGAGAGGACTGGGACCAGTACTTC. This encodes CATTGEDWDQYF.

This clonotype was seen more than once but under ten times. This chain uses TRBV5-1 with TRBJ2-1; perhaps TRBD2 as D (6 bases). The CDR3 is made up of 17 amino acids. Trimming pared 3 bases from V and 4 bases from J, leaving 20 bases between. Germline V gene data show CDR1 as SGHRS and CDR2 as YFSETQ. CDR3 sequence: CASSSPTGTGRYNEQFF. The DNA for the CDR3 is TGCGCCAGCAGCTCGCCCACCGGGACTGGACGATACAATGAGCAGTTCTTC.

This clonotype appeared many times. CDR3 region: CAWTRWGTGNEKLFF. CDR3 nucleotides: TGTGCCTGGACCCGATGGGGGACAGGGAACGAAAAACTGTTTTTT. The chain links TRBV30 to TRBJ1-4, with 9 bases identical to TRBD1. CDR1 and CDR2 from the germline V gene are GTSNPN and SVGIG (reference sequence). CDR3 length: 15 residues. The ends lost 4 bases at V and 8 bases at J; junction bases unmatched: 11.